This T cell receptor beta chain was sequenced during a study of CXCR3-negative and CXCR3-positive naive CD8 T cells. Study-level results: Across naive subsets, surface CD5 expression was comparable, and TCR strength was inferred from properties of the TRB CDR3.

The CDR3 runs 15 residues. Germline CDR1 and CDR2: SGHTA and FQGTGA. Researchers prepared the TRB cDNA libraries using 5' RACE with UMI labels. Reprocessing the 5' RACE reads, TCRdb reports a single entry for every CDR3 protein and omits DNA. In all, the sample yields about 48,000 distinct CDR3 sequences. As regards this clonotype: Antigen: not known.

The rearrangement links TRBV7-3 to TRBJ2-1; absent DNA, TCRdb's TRBD2 call cannot be checked. The sample consisted of memory CD8+ T cells from blood. The clonotype comes from a human donor in good health. Some clones in this sample may be carry-over from other donors' samples. The CDR3 region is CASSLIAGSYNEQFF.